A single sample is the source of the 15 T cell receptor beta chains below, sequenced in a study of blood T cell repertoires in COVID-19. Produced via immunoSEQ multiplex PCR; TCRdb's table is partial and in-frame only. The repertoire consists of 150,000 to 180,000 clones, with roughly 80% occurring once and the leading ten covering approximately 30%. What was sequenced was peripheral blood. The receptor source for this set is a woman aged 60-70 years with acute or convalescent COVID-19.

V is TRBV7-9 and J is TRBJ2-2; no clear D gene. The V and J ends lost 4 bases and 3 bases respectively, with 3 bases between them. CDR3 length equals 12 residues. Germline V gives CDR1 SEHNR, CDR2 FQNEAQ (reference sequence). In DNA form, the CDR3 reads TGTGCCAGCAGCTCGGACACCGGGGAGCTGTTTTTT. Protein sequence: CASSSDTGELFF.

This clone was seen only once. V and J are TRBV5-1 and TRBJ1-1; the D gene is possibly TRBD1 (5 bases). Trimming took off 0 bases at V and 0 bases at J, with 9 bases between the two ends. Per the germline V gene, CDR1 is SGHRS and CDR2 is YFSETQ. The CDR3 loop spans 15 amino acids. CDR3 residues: CASSLEGALNTEAFF. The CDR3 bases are TGCGCCAGCAGCTTGGAAGGGGCCTTGAACACTGAAGCTTTCTTT.

The CDR3 nucleotides read TGCAGTGCTAGAGGACAGGGTGGCTACACCTTC. Encoded protein: CSARGQGGYTF. V gene TRBV20-1 combines with J gene TRBJ1-2; TRBD1 matches 7 bases. This CDR3 has 11 residues. J was trimmed by 7 bases and V by 1 base; bases with no gene match: 0. Looked up from germline, CDR1 is DFQATT and CDR2 is SNEGSKA (reference sequence).

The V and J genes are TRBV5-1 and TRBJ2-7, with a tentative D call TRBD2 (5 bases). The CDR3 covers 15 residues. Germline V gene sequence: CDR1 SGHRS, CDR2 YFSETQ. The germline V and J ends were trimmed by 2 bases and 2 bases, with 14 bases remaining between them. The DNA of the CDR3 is TGCGCCAGCAGCTTAGAGGGAACTAGAACCTACGAGCAGTACTTC. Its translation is CASSLEGTRTYEQYF.

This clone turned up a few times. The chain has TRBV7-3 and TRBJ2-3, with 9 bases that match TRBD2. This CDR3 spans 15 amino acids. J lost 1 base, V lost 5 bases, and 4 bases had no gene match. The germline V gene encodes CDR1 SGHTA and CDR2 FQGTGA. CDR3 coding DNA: TGTGCCAGCAGCCCCAGACTAGCGGGCACAGATACGCAGTATTTT. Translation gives CASSPRLAGTDTQYF.

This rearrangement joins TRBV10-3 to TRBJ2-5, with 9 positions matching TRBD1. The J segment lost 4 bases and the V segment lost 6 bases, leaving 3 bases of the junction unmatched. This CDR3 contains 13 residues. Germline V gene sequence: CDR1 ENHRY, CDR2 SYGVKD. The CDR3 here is CAISKDRGETQYF. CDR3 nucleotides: TGTGCCATCAGCAAGGACAGGGGAGAGACCCAGTACTTC.

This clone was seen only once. The DNA of the CDR3 is TGTGCCAGCAGTAAACCCCGGGGGTTCTCCTACGAGCAGTACTTC. This codes for CASSKPRGFSYEQYF. This chain links TRBV6-2 or TRBV6-3 with TRBJ2-7, with D possibly matching TRBD2 (6 bases). Looked up from germline, CDR1 is MNHEY and CDR2 is SVGEGT. Trimming removed 5 bases from V and 0 bases from J, with 14 bases in between. The CDR3 extends over 15 amino acids.

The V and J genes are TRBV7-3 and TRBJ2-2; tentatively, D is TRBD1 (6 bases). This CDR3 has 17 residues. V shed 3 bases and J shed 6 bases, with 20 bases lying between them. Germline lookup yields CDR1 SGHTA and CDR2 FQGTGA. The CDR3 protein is CASSFGQIRGSAGELFF. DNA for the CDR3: TGTGCCAGCAGCTTCGGACAAATAAGGGGGTCCGCCGGGGAGCTGTTTTTT.

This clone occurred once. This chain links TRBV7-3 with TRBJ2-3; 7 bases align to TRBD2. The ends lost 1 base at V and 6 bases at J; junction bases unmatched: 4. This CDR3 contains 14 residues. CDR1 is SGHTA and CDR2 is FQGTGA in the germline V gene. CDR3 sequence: CASSLNSGVDTQYF. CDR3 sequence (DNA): TGTGCCAGCAGCTTAAACAGCGGGGTCGATACGCAGTATTTT.

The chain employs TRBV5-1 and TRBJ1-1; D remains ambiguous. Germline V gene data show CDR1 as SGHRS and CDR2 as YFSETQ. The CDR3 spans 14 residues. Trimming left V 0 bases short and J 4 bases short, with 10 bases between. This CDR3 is CASSLDPMSTEAFF. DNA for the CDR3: TGCGCCAGCAGCTTGGACCCAATGAGCACTGAAGCTTTCTTT.

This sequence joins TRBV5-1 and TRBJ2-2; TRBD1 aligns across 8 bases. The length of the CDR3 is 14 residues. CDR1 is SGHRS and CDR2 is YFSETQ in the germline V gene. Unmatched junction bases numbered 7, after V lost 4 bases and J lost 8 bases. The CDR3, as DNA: TGCGCCAGCAGCCGGACAGGGTCGAAGGGGGAGCTGTTTTTT. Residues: CASSRTGSKGELFF.

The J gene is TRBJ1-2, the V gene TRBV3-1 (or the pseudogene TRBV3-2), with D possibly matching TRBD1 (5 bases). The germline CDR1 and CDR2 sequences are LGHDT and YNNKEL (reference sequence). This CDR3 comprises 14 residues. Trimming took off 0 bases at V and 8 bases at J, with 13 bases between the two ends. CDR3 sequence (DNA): TGTGCCAGCAGCCAAGAAGGGGAAAGCAGGGGCTACACCTTC. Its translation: CASSQEGESRGYTF.

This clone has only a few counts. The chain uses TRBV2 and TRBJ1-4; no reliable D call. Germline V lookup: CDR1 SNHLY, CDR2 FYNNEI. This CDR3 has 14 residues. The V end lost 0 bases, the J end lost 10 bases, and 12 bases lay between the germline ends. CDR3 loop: CASSEAGGRRKLFF. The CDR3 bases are TGTGCCAGCAGTGAAGCTGGCGGGCGGAGAAAACTGTTTTTT.

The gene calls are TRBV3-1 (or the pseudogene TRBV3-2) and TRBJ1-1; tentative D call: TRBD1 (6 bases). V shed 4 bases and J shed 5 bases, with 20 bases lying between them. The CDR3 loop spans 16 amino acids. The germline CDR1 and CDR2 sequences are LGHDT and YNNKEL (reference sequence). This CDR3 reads CASSRSGQGSATEAFF. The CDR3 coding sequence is TGTGCCAGCAGCCGTTCGGGGCAGGGGAGCGCAACTGAAGCTTTCTTT.

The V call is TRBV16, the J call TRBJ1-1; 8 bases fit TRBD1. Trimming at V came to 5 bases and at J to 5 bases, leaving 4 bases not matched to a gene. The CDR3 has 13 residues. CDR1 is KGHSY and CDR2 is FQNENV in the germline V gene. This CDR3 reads CASSLQGGTEAFF. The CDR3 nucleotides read TGTGCCAGCAGCTTACAGGGGGGGACTGAAGCTTTCTTT.